The 5 T cell receptor beta chains in this list originate from one sample, sequenced in a study of blood T cells in healthy people across ages. Using a J-beta primer mix together with a sample-barcoded 5' primer, a second PCR was run for roughly 7 to 12 cycles. TCRdb re-called the 5' RACE reads through MiXCR, storing one row per CDR3 protein. The sample yields fewer than 900,000 distinct CDR3 sequences, 30% to 45% seen once. Sequenced: blood. Source of these receptors: a man aged 18 to 35 in good health.

The chain links TRBV15 to TRBJ2-7, with TRBD1 matching 7 bases. CDR1 LNHNV and CDR2 YYDKDF come from the germline V gene (reference sequence). V gave up 1 base and J gave up 3 bases; unmatched junction bases: 3. This CDR3 comprises 14 residues. The CDR3 here is CATSRAGGVYEQYF. The CDR3 DNA reads TGTGCCACCAGCAGAGCAGGGGGTGTCTACGAGCAGTACTTC.

This clonotype was found a few times. The chain combines TRBV6-5 with TRBJ2-4; D might be TRBD1 (6 bases). This CDR3 has 14 amino acids. Germline CDR1 and CDR2: MNHEY and SVGAGI. Trimming pared 0 bases from V and 7 bases from J, leaving 10 bases between. The CDR3 DNA sequence: TGTGCCAGCAGTTACTCGGGGGCCGGGAACATTCAGTACTTC. This encodes CASSYSGAGNIQYF.

The gene calls are TRBV3-1 and TRBJ2-3; 12 bases are a match to TRBD2. The germline V gene encodes CDR1 LGHDT and CDR2 YNNKEL (reference sequence). The V gene end was trimmed by 4 bases and the J gene end by 3 bases; junction bases not matched to a gene: 5. The CDR3 is made up of 16 amino acids. DNA of the CDR3: TGTGCCAGCAGCCCTTGGACTAGCGGGGCGACAGATACGCAGTATTTT. It encodes CASSPWTSGATDTQYF.

This clonotype showed up many times. This chain uses TRBV15 with TRBJ2-3; D remains ambiguous. Germline CDR1 is LNHNV and CDR2 is YYDKDF (reference sequence). V dropped 0 bases and J dropped 4 bases, with 8 bases sitting between them. This CDR3 is 14 amino acids long. The CDR3 here is CATSRDEEADTQYF. The CDR3 DNA sequence: TGTGCCACCAGCAGAGATGAAGAGGCAGATACGCAGTATTTT.

This clonotype showed up just a few times. The chain joins TRBV6-5 to TRBJ1-6; possibly TRBD1 for D (5 bases). The germline V gene has CDR1 MNHEY and CDR2 SVGAGI. V was pared by 0 bases and J by 11 bases, with 20 bases between. The CDR3 contains 17 residues. The CDR3, as DNA: TGTGCCAGCAGTTACTCGAATTTAGGGGAGGTGAGAGCACCCCTCCACTTT. It is translated as CASSYSNLGEVRAPLHF.